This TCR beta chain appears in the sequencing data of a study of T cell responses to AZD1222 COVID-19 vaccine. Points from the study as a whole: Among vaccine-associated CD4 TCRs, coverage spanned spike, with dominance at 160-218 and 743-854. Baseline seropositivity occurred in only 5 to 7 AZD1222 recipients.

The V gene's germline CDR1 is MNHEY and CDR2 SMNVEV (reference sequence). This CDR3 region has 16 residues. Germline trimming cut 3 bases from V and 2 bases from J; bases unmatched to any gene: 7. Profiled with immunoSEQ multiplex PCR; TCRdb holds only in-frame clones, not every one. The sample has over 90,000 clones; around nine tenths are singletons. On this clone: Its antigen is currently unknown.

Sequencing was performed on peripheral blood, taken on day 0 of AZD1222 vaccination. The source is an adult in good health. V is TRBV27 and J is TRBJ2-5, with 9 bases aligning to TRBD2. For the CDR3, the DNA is TGTGCCAGCAGTTTGGTCCTAGCGGGAATTCAAGAGACCCAGTACTTC. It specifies CASSLVLAGIQETQYF.